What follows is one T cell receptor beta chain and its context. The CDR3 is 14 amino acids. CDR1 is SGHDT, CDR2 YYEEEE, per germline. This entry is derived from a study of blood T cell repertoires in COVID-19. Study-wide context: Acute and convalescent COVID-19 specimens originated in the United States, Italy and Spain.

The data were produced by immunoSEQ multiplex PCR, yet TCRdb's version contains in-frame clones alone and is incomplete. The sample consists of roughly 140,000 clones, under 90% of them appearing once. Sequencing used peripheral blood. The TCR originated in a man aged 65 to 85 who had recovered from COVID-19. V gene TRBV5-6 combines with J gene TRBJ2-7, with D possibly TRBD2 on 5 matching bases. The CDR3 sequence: CARGAGRSSYEQYF. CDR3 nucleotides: TGTGCTCGGGGAGCAGGTCGGAGCTCCTACGAGCAGTACTTC. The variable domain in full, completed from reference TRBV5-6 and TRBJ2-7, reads DAGVTQSPTHLIKTRGQQVTLRCSPKSGHDTVSWYQQALGQGPQFIFQYYEEEERQRGNFPDRFSGHQFPNYSSELNVNALLLGDSALYLCARGAGRSSYEQYFGPGTRLTVT.